The 28 T cell receptor beta chains reported below all come from one sample, sequenced in a study of cytomegalovirus exposure and HLA in healthy donors. The PCR made use of 60 Vbeta and 13 Jbeta primers. Measured with immunoSEQ multiplex PCR; TCRdb has only the in-frame clones, and not every one. This table holds under 200,000 clones, roughly 84% found once. The source material was PBMCs. Receptors originate from a male donor in good health and CMV-seronegative.

This chain joins TRBV5-5 and TRBJ1-2, with 9 positions matching TRBD1. The J segment lost 5 bases and the V segment lost 4 bases, leaving 12 bases of the junction unmatched. From germline, CDR1 is SGHKS and CDR2 YYEKEE (reference sequence). This CDR3 contains 16 residues. The CDR3 bases are TGTGCCAGCAGCATTACCACCGGGACAGGGAGGTATGGCTACACCTTC. Its protein is CASSITTGTGRYGYTF.

This clone was seen just once. The chain couples TRBV5-8 to TRBJ2-1; 8 positions agree with TRBD1. V lost 0 bases to trimming and J lost 4 bases; unmatched junction nucleotides: 3. The germline V gene encodes CDR1 SGHTS and CDR2 YDEGEE. The CDR3 is made up of 15 amino acids. This CDR3 is CASSLVGQGYNEQFF. Here the CDR3 DNA reads TGTGCCAGCAGCTTGGTTGGACAGGGTTACAATGAGCAGTTCTTC.

The V call is TRBV6-6, the J call TRBJ2-7, with D tentatively TRBD1 (5 bases). Looked up from germline, CDR1 is MNHNY and CDR2 is SVGAGI (reference sequence). V lost 8 bases, J lost 2 bases, and 10 bases lay in between. CDR3 length equals 12 residues. The CDR3 reads CASCETAYEQYF. CDR3 coding DNA: TGTGCCAGCTGCGAGACAGCCTACGAGCAGTACTTC.

V is TRBV10-3 and J is TRBJ1-1, with 8 bases identical to TRBD1. Germline V gene data show CDR1 as ENHRY and CDR2 as SYGVKD. The CDR3 sequence is 15 residues long. With 3 bases clipped from V and 5 bases from J, the junction kept 8 bases outside the gene matches. CDR3 nucleotide sequence: TGTGCCATCAGTGAAGACAGGGGCGTTGCGACTGAAGCTTTCTTT. This translates into CAISEDRGVATEAFF.

In this sample, this clone turned up a few times. The chain combines TRBV27 with TRBJ1-2; D not certain. This CDR3 has 14 residues. CDR1 and CDR2 from the germline V gene are MNHEY and SMNVEV (reference sequence). The V gene lost 6 bases and the J gene lost 4 bases, with 15 bases spanning the gap. The DNA of the CDR3 is TGTGCCAGCAGCATGGAGCCAGTGGGCTATGGCTACACCTTC. This encodes CASSMEPVGYGYTF.

This chain uses TRBV9 with TRBJ1-6; D possibly corresponds to TRBD1 (5 bases). V lost 3 bases and J 9 bases, leaving 16 bases between the germline ends. Germline CDR1 and CDR2: SGDLS and YYNGEE. There are 15 residues in the CDR3. In DNA form, the CDR3 reads TGTGCCAGCAGCGCCGAAAAGGCAGGGTTTTCACCCCTCCACTTT. Translating gives CASSAEKAGFSPLHF.

The rearrangement links TRBV10-2 to TRBJ1-6, with 12 bases aligning to TRBD1. V shed 5 bases and J 9 bases; nucleotides not matched to a gene: 5. CDR1 is WSHSY and CDR2 is SAAADI in the germline V gene. The CDR3 spans 15 residues. The CDR3 here is CASSKGTGGGSPLHF. In DNA, the CDR3 is TGCGCCAGCAGTAAGGGGACAGGGGGCGGTTCACCCCTCCACTTT.

V gene TRBV2 combines with J gene TRBJ2-2, with 8 bases that match TRBD1. This CDR3 region has 13 residues. Germline V gene sequence: CDR1 SNHLY, CDR2 FYNNEI. Trimming cost V 9 bases and J 7 bases; bases outside gene matches: 7. CDR3 sequence: CARKGQEIGELFF. The CDR3 DNA reads TGTGCCAGAAAGGGACAGGAAATCGGGGAGCTGTTTTTT.

This chain connects TRBV25-1 to TRBJ1-1; possible D gene TRBD1, 5 bases. CDR3 length equals 14 residues. V was trimmed by 3 bases and J by 5 bases, leaving 13 bases between them. Looked up from germline, CDR1 is MGHDK and CDR2 is SYGVNS. CDR3 nucleotide sequence: TGTGCCAGCAGTGATAATGGGCGGGGGACTGAAGCTTTCTTT. Protein sequence: CASSDNGRGTEAFF.

The V and J genes are TRBV2 and TRBJ1-2; weak D call: TRBD1 (6 bases). The ends were cut back, 7 bases at V and 2 bases at J, with 20 bases in the middle. CDR3 length: 16 amino acids. Germline V lookup: CDR1 SNHLY, CDR2 FYNNEI. CDR3 in amino acids: CASTPEPATGNYGYTF. CDR3 in DNA: TGTGCCAGCACGCCGGAGCCCGCGACAGGCAACTATGGCTACACCTTC.

The rearrangement joins TRBV9 to TRBJ2-5; 10 bases are shared with TRBD2. Germline lookup yields CDR1 SGDLS and CDR2 YYNGEE. This CDR3 region has 18 residues. J was trimmed by 3 bases and V by 0 bases; bases with no gene match: 11. This CDR3 reads CASSVETWTSGPKETQYF. The CDR3 DNA follows: TGTGCCAGCAGCGTAGAGACGTGGACTAGCGGCCCTAAAGAGACCCAGTACTTC.

This chain uses TRBV18 with TRBJ2-3; 11 bases map to TRBD2. Germline assignment: CDR1 KGHSH and CDR2 LQKENI. Germline trimming cut 3 bases from V and 3 bases from J; bases unmatched to any gene: 5. The length of the CDR3 is 16 residues. The CDR3 nucleotides read TGTGCCAGCTCACCTAGCGGGAGGGCCGGGACAGATACGCAGTATTTT. Its protein is CASSPSGRAGTDTQYF.

V gene TRBV9 combines with J gene TRBJ2-3; the match to TRBD2 covers 7 bases. The CDR3 totals 16 residues. Looked up from germline, CDR1 is SGDLS and CDR2 is YYNGEE. The V and J ends lost 3 bases and 0 bases, in that order; junction bases with no gene match: 7. The DNA for the CDR3 is TGTGCCAGCAGCGAACGAAGCGGGGATAGCACAGATACGCAGTATTTT. Translation: CASSERSGDSTDTQYF.

This clone was observed a few times. The chain uses TRBV5-4 and TRBJ2-6; D not certain. Trimming pared 3 bases from V and 0 bases from J, leaving 22 bases between. This CDR3 has 20 amino acids. The germline V gene has CDR1 SGHNT and CDR2 YYREEE (reference sequence). Here the CDR3 reads CASSSPMGRDSSSGANVLTF. The CDR3 DNA is TGTGCCAGCAGCTCGCCCATGGGCCGTGATTCCAGCTCTGGGGCCAACGTCCTGACTTTC.

The chain combines TRBV18 with TRBJ1-2; D is uncertain. The V end lost 2 bases, the J end lost 6 bases, and 10 bases lay between the germline ends. Germline CDR1 and CDR2: KGHSH and LQKENI. The length of the CDR3 is 13 residues. CDR3 coding DNA: TGTGCCAGCTCACCAAGGCCGGGTGATGGCTACACCTTC. Translating gives CASSPRPGDGYTF. The complete variable domain, with remaining parts taken from reference TRBV18 and TRBJ1-2, reads NAGVMQNPRHLVRRRGQEARLRCSPMKGHSHVYWYRQLPEEGLKFMVYLQKENIIDESGMPKERFSAEFPKEGPSILRIQQVVRGDSAAYFCASSPRPGDGYTFGSGTRLTVV.

This rearrangement joins TRBV13 to TRBJ2-7; tentatively, D is TRBD2 (5 bases). CDR1 and CDR2 from the germline V gene are PRHDT and FYEKMQ (reference sequence). The V end was cut by 2 bases, the J end by 7 bases, with 12 bases between. The CDR3 length is 13 residues. The CDR3 region is CASSLLSSGEQYF. CDR3 DNA: TGTGCCAGCAGCTTACTCTCATCGGGGGAGCAGTACTTC.

The count of this clone is one. V gene TRBV9 combines with J gene TRBJ2-7; TRBD2 matches at 7 bases. The V segment lost 7 bases and the J segment 7 bases; nucleotides outside the gene matches: 8. CDR3 length equals 12 residues. Germline CDR1 is SGDLS and CDR2 is YYNGEE. CDR3 sequence reads: CASGGGWEEQYF. The CDR3 nucleotides read TGTGCCAGCGGGGGGGGATGGGAGGAGCAGTACTTC. Full variable domain (remainder filled in from reference TRBV9 and TRBJ2-7): DSGVTQTPKHLITATGQRVTLRCSPRSGDLSVYWYQQSLDQGLQFLIQYYNGEERAKGNILERFSAQQFPDLHSELNLSSLELGDSALYFCASGGGWEEQYFGPGTRLTVT.

Of note for this clone: The junction and the germline gene differ at one end; a read error may be behind it. This sequence joins TRBV7-9 and TRBJ1-5; 8 nucleotides agree with TRBD1. CDR1 and CDR2 (germline): SEHNR, FQNEAQ (reference sequence). CDR3 length equals 17 residues. In nucleotides, the CDR3 is TGTTCCAGCAGCTTAGGGCAGGGGGCGACCCCCAATCAGCCCCAGCATTTT. As protein: CSSSLGQGATPNQPQHF.

This chain connects TRBV11-2 to TRBJ1-1; no clear D gene. Germline CDR1 SGHAT, CDR2 FQNNGV. This CDR3 comprises 14 residues. V lost 3 bases and J lost 0, with 8 bases in between. CDR3 in amino acids: CASSFSGMNTEAFF. The DNA of the CDR3 is TGTGCCAGCAGCTTTTCGGGTATGAACACTGAAGCTTTCTTT.

This clone was seen a handful of times. The chain joins TRBV19 to TRBJ1-1; no clear D. Trimming took 4 bases from V and 0 from J, leaving 15 bases between them. CDR1 and CDR2 from the germline V gene are LNHDA and SQIVND (reference sequence). CDR3 length equals 16 residues. The CDR3 here is CASSTPPHMMNTEAFF. The CDR3 region has the DNA TGTGCCAGTAGTACTCCCCCTCACATGATGAACACTGAAGCTTTCTTT. Full variable domain (missing parts from reference TRBV19 and TRBJ1-1): DGGITQSPKYLFRKEGQNVTLSCEQNLNHDAMYWYRQDPGQGLRLIYYSQIVNDFQKGDIAEGYSVSREKKESFPLTVTSAQKNPTAFYLCASSTPPHMMNTEAFFGQGTRLTVV.

The chain combines TRBV28 with TRBJ1-4; 11 positions agree with TRBD1. The germline V gene encodes CDR1 MDHEN and CDR2 SYDVKM. Trimming removed 7 bases from V and 10 bases from J; junction bases left unmatched: 5. This CDR3 is built from 13 residues. CDR3 sequence reads: CASNRGTGGKLFF. CDR3 in DNA: TGTGCCAGCAACCGAGGGACAGGGGGAAAACTGTTTTTT.

This chain connects TRBV4-3 to TRBJ2-2, with D unclear. CDR1 LGHNA and CDR2 YSLEER come from the germline V gene. The CDR3 extends over 13 amino acids. V dropped 0 bases and J dropped 4 bases, with 3 bases sitting between them. The CDR3 loop reads CASSQDLTGELFF. The CDR3 region has the DNA TGCGCCAGCAGCCAAGATCTCACCGGGGAGCTGTTTTTT.

The V gene is TRBV29-1, the J gene TRBJ1-5, with 8 positions matching TRBD1. This CDR3 comprises 12 residues. V was pared by 5 bases and J by 6 bases, with 3 bases of the junction left unmatched. Germline V CDR1 and CDR2: SQVTM, ANQGSEA. The CDR3 DNA reads TGCAGCGTTAGGACAGGGTTTCAGCCCCAGCATTTT. Residues: CSVRTGFQPQHF.

This clone was seen only a few times. The chain carries TRBV7-9 and TRBJ2-2; 7 nucleotides agree with TRBD2. Germline loops: CDR1 SEHNR, CDR2 FQNEAQ (reference sequence). This CDR3 spans 18 amino acids. V lost 8 bases to trimming and J lost 7 bases; unmatched junction nucleotides: 22. The CDR3 nucleotides read TGTGCCAGCTCGAGGGGCGGGGGAATCCCTCCTCGGGTCGGGGAGCTGTTTTTT. Translating gives CASSRGGGIPPRVGELFF.

The V and J genes are TRBV6-6 and TRBJ2-3, with D uncertain. Deletions cut 7 bases from V and 2 bases from J, with 16 bases between. This CDR3 spans 15 amino acids. Germline assignment: CDR1 MNHNY and CDR2 SVGAGI (reference sequence). The CDR3 DNA sequence: TGTGCCAGCACCCTCGGCCCGCAGGACACAGATACGCAGTATTTT. Translating it yields CASTLGPQDTDTQYF.

The chain couples TRBV6-5 to TRBJ2-7; weak D call: TRBD2 (6 bases). The CDR3 runs 15 residues. V was trimmed by 6 bases and J by 1 base, leaving 16 bases between them. CDR1 is MNHEY and CDR2 is SVGAGI in the germline V gene. The CDR3 coding sequence is TGTGCCAGCAGCCTTAGCGGTGGAGAGTCCTACGAGCAGTACTTC. Its protein is CASSLSGGESYEQYF.

The CDR3 loop reads CASGVAGGPREQYF. CDR3 nucleotides: TGTGCCAGCGGGGTGGCGGGAGGGCCCCGGGAGCAGTACTTC. V is TRBV2 and J is TRBJ2-7; 9 bases match TRBD2. CDR3 length equals 14 residues. With 8 bases clipped from V and 7 bases from J, the junction kept 12 bases outside the gene matches. The germline gives CDR1 SNHLY, CDR2 FYNNEI.

This chain joins TRBV18 and TRBJ2-5; TRBD2 is a possible D gene (5 bases). The CDR3 has 15 amino acids. Germline CDR1 reads KGHSH; CDR2 reads LQKENI. The germline V and J ends were trimmed by 3 bases and 5 bases, with 16 bases remaining between them. The DNA of the CDR3 is TGTGCCAGCTCACCGGTCGGGGAACATAGGGAGACCCAGTACTTC. Translating gives CASSPVGEHRETQYF.